This paragraph covers one T cell receptor (beta chain) sequence. What it recognizes is unknown. These data originate in a study of CD8+CD57+ T cells in acquired aplastic anemia. Study observations and caveats: CD8+ Simpson's diversity in patients was not significantly different from that in controls.

Genomic DNA, the template, was used for profiling of the TCR beta VDJ and CDR3. One entry per CDR3 protein, called by TCRdb with MiXCR from the reads. The sample includes 220,000 or so distinct CDR3 sequences, less than 75% seen only once; the top ten take around 50%. CD8+CD57+ cell expansion, shown by flow cytometry, had occurred in the patients selected for sequencing. All participating patients were living with severe acquired aplastic anemia. CDR3 length: 16 amino acids. V was pared by 5 bases and J by 11 bases, with 11 bases of the junction left unmatched. The germline gives CDR1 LNHDA, CDR2 SQIVND (reference sequence).

The V gene is TRBV19, the J gene TRBJ1-6; 11 nucleotides agree with TRBD1. Sequenced material: sorted CD4+, CD8+, or CD8+CD57+ T cells (not recorded which) from PBMCs. This TCR was recovered from a human donor with aplastic anemia. The CDR3, as DNA: TGTGCCAGTAGTGGGATGATTGGACAGGGGGCTCCACCCCTCCACTTT. Amino acid sequence: CASSGMIGQGAPPLHF.